The table lists the clone carrying this T cell receptor beta chain with a few counts. TCRdb redid the calling of the RT-PCR reads with MiXCR, one entry per CDR3 protein. The sample shows roughly 540,000 distinct CDR3 sequences, around 21% of them seen only once. This CDR3 has 14 residues. Germline V gene lookup returns CDR1 DFQATT and CDR2 SNEGSKA (reference sequence). Trimming stripped 2 bases from V and 4 bases from J, with 14 bases between. This sample stems from a study of response to subunit inactivated influenza vaccine. This sample also appeared in a second study, on T cells expressing NK-cell markers. From that paper: In generating TCR beta cDNA, 5'RACE template switching with UMIs was used.

The sequence was collected from a man aged 45-60 years who received an inactivated influenza vaccine. The chain joins TRBV20-1 to TRBJ1-2; D remains ambiguous. The sequences come from CD4+ T cells sorted from PBMCs, collected roughly 13 days after vaccination. The CDR3 nucleotides read TGCAGTGCTAGATCGAAAACTAATTCCTATGGCTACACCTTC. Encoded protein: CSARSKTNSYGYTF.